The T cell receptor (beta chain) described here comes from a study of blood T cell repertoires in COVID-19. Study context: In each case, the material was cDNA or gDNA derived from T cells, B-cell-depleted T cells, or PBMCs.

TCRdb keeps only in-frame clones here, not all; method: immunoSEQ multiplex PCR. Here the sample spans around 250,000 clones, 75% to 90% being singletons. The CDR3 consists of 14 residues. Germline V gene data show CDR1 as DFQATT and CDR2 as SNEGSKA (reference sequence). The ends lost 3 bases at V and 3 bases at J; junction bases unmatched: 6. This TCR was recovered from a woman in her 70s with COVID-19, enrolled during active disease. The sample consisted of peripheral blood. The chain carries TRBV20-1 and TRBJ2-5; 8 bases line up with TRBD1. The CDR3 coding sequence is TGCAGTGCTAGTCAGGACAGGGTAGAAGAGACCCAGTACTTC. Its translation is CSASQDRVEETQYF.